Listed below are T cell receptor beta chains from one sample, sequenced in a study of cytomegalovirus exposure and HLA in healthy donors. TCRdb keeps only in-frame clones here, not all; method: immunoSEQ multiplex PCR. The repertoire holds around 100,000 clones, roughly 80% seen once, with less than 5% in the top ten. The sequencing input was PBMCs. These receptors were obtained from a man aged 45-65 years in good health and CMV-seropositive. Both conserved end residues are part of each CDR3. D genes are given only for firm matches. Clone sizes are given selectively: once, few, many, or a class where the clone is expanded.

D	V	J	size	DNA	CDR3
TRBD1	TRBV7-9	TRBJ1-1	NA	TGTGCCAGCAGCTTTAGGGACAGGGGAAGCACTGAAGCTTTCTTT	CASSFRDRGSTEAFF
TRBD1	TRBV5-1	TRBJ2-2	NA	TGCGCCAGCAGCTGGGGACAGGGGGCGACCGGGGAGCTGTTTTTT	CASSWGQGATGELFF
TRBD1	TRBV5-8	TRBJ1-4	NA	TGTGCCAGCAGCCGCGGACAGGGGCGGGAAAAACTGTTTTTT	CASSRGQGREKLFF
NA	TRBV25-1	TRBJ2-3	once	TGTGCCAGCAGTGAATTGCCGGGTAGCACAGATACGCAGTATTTT	CASSELPGSTDTQYF
NA	TRBV5-1	TRBJ2-3	NA	TGCGCCAGCAGTCAGTTCCCCACAGATACGCAGTATTTT	CASSQFPTDTQYF
TRBD1	TRBV5-1	TRBJ2-3	few	TGCGCCAGCAGCTCTGGAGACAGGGAGACAGATACGCAGTATTTT	CASSSGDRETDTQYF
NA	TRBV6-5	TRBJ1-5	NA	TGTGCCAGCGGCAGAGGGCGAGGGCGGCCCCAGCATTTT	CASGRGRGRPQHF
TRBD2	TRBV11-2	TRBJ2-1	once	TGTGCCAGCAGCTTAGAAGCACTAGCGGAGGGAAGCTCCTACAATGAGCAGTTCTTC	CASSLEALAEGSSYNEQFF
TRBD2	TRBV5-1	TRBJ2-2	NA	TGCGCCAGCAGCTTGCGGGGGGAGCACACCGGGGAGCTGTTTTTT	CASSLRGEHTGELFF
NA	TRBV11-2	TRBJ2-4	NA	TGTGCCAGCAGCTTTGAGCGGTTAGCCAAAAACATTCAGTACTTC	CASSFERLAKNIQYF
NA	TRBV6-5	TRBJ2-7	NA	TGTGCCAGCAGTTACGAGCAGGGTGACTACGAGCAGTACTTC	CASSYEQGDYEQYF
NA	TRBV4-3	TRBJ2-1	NA	TGCGCCAGCAGCCAACTCGGGTATGAGCAGTTCTTC	CASSQLGYEQFF
TRBD1	TRBV9	TRBJ1-2	once	TGTGCCAGCAGCCCGACAGGGGTACCTAACTATGGCTACACCTTC	CASSPTGVPNYGYTF
TRBD2	TRBV18	TRBJ2-7	NA	TGTGCCAGCTCACCTGCCAGCGGGAGTTTATACGAGCAGTACTTC	CASSPASGSLYEQYF
TRBD2	TRBV6-4	TRBJ2-1	medium-sized	TGTGCCAGCAGCACTAGCGGAGAGACCTACAATGAGCAGTTCTTC	CASSTSGETYNEQFF
TRBD1	TRBV27	TRBJ2-3	NA	TGTGCCAGCAGTAACCGACAGGGCTCGACTAGCACAGATACGCAGTATTTT	CASSNRQGSTSTDTQYF
NA	TRBV27	TRBJ1-2	NA	TGTGCCAGCAGGGCAGGGTGGGACTATGGCTACACCTTC	CASRAGWDYGYTF
TRBD1	TRBV28	TRBJ2-7	NA	TGTGCCAGCAGTTTAGCACAGGGGGCCGCCGAGCAGTACTTC	CASSLAQGAAEQYF
TRBD2	TRBV30	TRBJ2-2	NA	TGTGCCTGGAAACGGGAGGTGAACACCGGGGAGCTGTTTTTT	CAWKREVNTGELFF
TRBD2	TRBV28	TRBJ2-7	few	TGTGCCAGCACCCTAGCGGGAGGGACCTACGAGCAGTACTTC	CASTLAGGTYEQYF
NA	TRBV7-9	TRBJ1-1	NA	TGTTCCAGCAGCTTACAAAACACTGAAGCTTTCTTT	CSSSLQNTEAFF
TRBD1	TRBV28	TRBJ1-4	NA	TGTGCCAGCAGTCCGGGACAGGGTTATGAAAAACTGTTTTTT	CASSPGQGYEKLFF
TRBD2	TRBV18	TRBJ2-3	NA	TGTGCCAGCTCAACCGGGACTAGCGGCACAGATACGCAGTATTTT	CASSTGTSGTDTQYF
NA	TRBV5-1	TRBJ2-1	NA	TGCGCCAGCAGCTCACTAGGGGGGGGAGTTTGGTACAATGAGCAGTTCTTC	CASSSLGGGVWYNEQFF
TRBD1	TRBV5-1	TRBJ1-5	NA	TGCGCCAGCAGCTTGGGGGCAGGGGGAAGCAATCAGCCCCAGCATTTT	CASSLGAGGSNQPQHF
NA	TRBV11-3	TRBJ2-2	few	TGTGCCAGCAGCTTAGGGAGCGGAAACACCGGGGAGCTGTTTTTT	CASSLGSGNTGELFF
NA	TRBV7-2	TRBJ2-1	NA	TGTGCCAGCAGCTCCACTCTAGCGAAATCCTACAATGAGCAGTTCTTC	CASSSTLAKSYNEQFF
TRBD1	TRBV11-2	TRBJ1-3	few	TGTGCCAGCAGCTCAAGGGACAGGGGTGGAAACACCATATATTTT	CASSSRDRGGNTIYF
NA	TRBV21-1	TRBJ2-2	NA	TGTGCCAGCAAGGTGCAGGGGTTCGTACCCGGGGAGCTGTTTTTT	CASKVQGFVPGELFF
TRBD1	TRBV19	TRBJ2-7	NA	TGTGCCAGCTCTACCGGGACAGGGATCTACGAGCAGTACTTC	CASSTGTGIYEQYF
TRBD2	TRBV5-3	TRBJ2-7	once	TGTGCCAGAAGCTTGGCGTCGGGTAGCGGGAACGAGCAGTACTTC	CARSLASGSGNEQYF
NA	TRBV7-3	TRBJ2-2	NA	TGTGCCAGCAGCTCAGGAGGCAGAGAGAACACCGGGGAGCTGTTTTTT	CASSSGGRENTGELFF
NA	TRBV6-1	TRBJ2-7	NA	TGTGCCAGCAGTGAAGTATCTACCTACGAGCAGTACTTC	CASSEVSTYEQYF
NA	TRBV5-1	TRBJ1-3	NA	TGCGCCAGCAGGGAGGGGATGAGTGGAAACACCATATATTTT	CASREGMSGNTIYF
TRBD1	TRBV7-9	TRBJ1-1	NA	TGTGCCAGCAGCCCCACAGGGGTTGAAGCTTTCTTT	CASSPTGVEAFF
NA	TRBV11-2	TRBJ2-3	few	TGTGCCAGCAGCTCTCCGGGACTTGGTCAAGATACGCAGTATTTT	CASSSPGLGQDTQYF
TRBD1	TRBV19	TRBJ1-3	NA	TGTGCCAGTACCCCTTGGGGGACAGGGAGTGGAAACACCATATATTTT	CASTPWGTGSGNTIYF
NA	TRBV12-2	TRBJ2-3	NA	TGTGCAAGTCCCCAACTACCTCCGGGACAGGGTATAGCAGATACGCAGTATTTT	CASPQLPPGQGIADTQYF
TRBD2	TRBV9	TRBJ2-3	NA	TGTGCCAGCAGCGGAACTAGCGGGAGGGCGAGAGATACGCAGTATTTT	CASSGTSGRARDTQYF
NA	TRBV5-1	TRBJ2-5	NA	TGCGCCAGCAGCTTGGGGGGTGGAGGGGGCCTCGGAGAGACCCAGTACTTC	CASSLGGGGGLGETQYF
TRBD1	TRBV5-6	TRBJ1-1	few	TGTGCCAGCAGCGCGCGACAGGGGGTCATGAACACTGAAGCTTTCTTT	CASSARQGVMNTEAFF